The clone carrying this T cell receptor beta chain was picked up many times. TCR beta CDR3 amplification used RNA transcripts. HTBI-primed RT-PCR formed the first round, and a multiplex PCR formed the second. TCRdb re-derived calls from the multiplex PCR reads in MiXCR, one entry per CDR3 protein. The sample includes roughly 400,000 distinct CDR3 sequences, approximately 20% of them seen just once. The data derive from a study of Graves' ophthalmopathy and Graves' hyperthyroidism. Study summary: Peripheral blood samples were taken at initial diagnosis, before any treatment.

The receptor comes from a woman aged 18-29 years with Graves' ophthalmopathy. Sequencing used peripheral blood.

CDR3 region: CASSLLAGVGEQYF. CDR3 nucleotides: TGTGCCAGCAGTTTGTTAGCGGGAGTCGGCGAGCAGTACTTC. V gene TRBV27 combines with J gene TRBJ2-7, with TRBD2 matching over 9 bases. With V trimmed by 3 bases and J by 6 bases, 6 bases remained unmatched. The V gene's germline CDR1 is MNHEY and CDR2 SMNVEV (reference sequence). CDR3 size: 14 residues.